These 8 T cell receptor beta chains originate from one sample sequenced in a study of technical replicates of blood from several donors. The protocol was immunoSEQ multiplex PCR, while the TCRdb copy is restricted to in-frame clones and leaves out a portion. The data show 55,000 to 70,000 clones, with roughly nine tenths seen just once and 4% to 5.5% held by the top ten. Specimen: PBMCs. The source is a human donor in good health. Some clones in this sample may be carry-over from other donors' samples.

The chain combines TRBV4-1 with TRBJ1-5; D is uncertain. This CDR3 spans 15 amino acids. V was shortened by 3 bases and J by 0 bases, with 9 bases between the two germline ends. Germline V gene sequence: CDR1 MGHRA, CDR2 YSYEKL. CDR3 amino acids: CASSQRRDSNQPQHF. Written as DNA, the CDR3 is TGCGCCAGCAGCCAGCGACGGGATAGCAATCAGCCCCAGCATTTT.

The chain combines TRBV27 with TRBJ1-6; 8 nucleotides line up with TRBD1. CDR3 size: 16 residues. The V and J ends lost 5 bases and 10 bases, in that order; junction bases with no gene match: 13. Germline V lookup: CDR1 MNHEY, CDR2 SMNVEV (reference sequence). The CDR3 coding sequence is TGTGCCAGCAGTGAATTGGCCGGACAGGGATTCTCACCCCTCCACTTT. It specifies CASSELAGQGFSPLHF.

The CDR3 spells CASSVVAHEQFF. The CDR3 DNA sequence: TGTGCCAGCAGCGTTGTAGCCCATGAGCAGTTCTTC. V is TRBV9 and J is TRBJ2-1; D gene uncertain. The length of the CDR3 is 12 residues. Trimming removed 2 bases from V and 8 bases from J, with 8 bases in between. The germline V gene encodes CDR1 SGDLS and CDR2 YYNGEE. Full variable domain (rest looked up from reference TRBV9 and TRBJ2-1): DSGVTQTPKHLITATGQRVTLRCSPRSGDLSVYWYQQSLDQGLQFLIQYYNGEERAKGNILERFSAQQFPDLHSELNLSSLELGDSALYFCASSVVAHEQFFGPGTRLTVL.

This clone was counted a few times. J is TRBJ2-3 and V is TRBV15; 11 bases match TRBD1. CDR1 and CDR2 (germline): LNHNV, YYDKDF (reference sequence). V dropped 5 bases and J dropped 4; count of bases not matched to a gene: 5. The CDR3 contains 15 residues. Here the CDR3 reads CATSARTGGADTQYF. CDR3 in DNA: TGTGCCACCAGCGCAAGGACAGGGGGCGCAGATACGCAGTATTTT.

This chain links TRBV11-3 with TRBJ2-1, with TRBD2 matching over 11 bases. Germline V CDR1 and CDR2: SGHNT, YENEEA. Unmatched junction bases numbered 6, after V lost 5 bases and J lost 6 bases. The CDR3 runs 15 residues. The CDR3 protein is CASSKLAGGRNEQFF. The CDR3 DNA reads TGTGCCAGCAGCAAGCTAGCGGGGGGTCGCAATGAGCAGTTCTTC.

This clone was counted once. The chain employs TRBV28 and TRBJ2-5, with 7 bases identical to TRBD1. The trim removed 5 bases at V and 2 bases at J, leaving 5 bases unmatched. This CDR3 comprises 14 residues. Germline V gene lookup returns CDR1 MDHEN and CDR2 SYDVKM. The CDR3 sequence is CASSDLTGQETQYF. The CDR3 DNA reads TGTGCCAGCAGTGACCTGACAGGGCAAGAGACCCAGTACTTC.

The chain uses TRBV11-2 and TRBJ2-6, with D unclear. The germline V gene has CDR1 SGHAT and CDR2 FQNNGV. The CDR3 sequence is 16 residues long. V lost 0 bases and J 1 base, leaving 7 bases between the germline ends. The CDR3 region has the DNA TGTGCCAGCAGCTTAGATGTGGAGTCTGGGGCCAACGTCCTGACTTTC. This gives the protein CASSLDVESGANVLTF.

This chain joins TRBV13 and TRBJ2-5; TRBD2 matches at 11 bases. This CDR3 is built from 17 residues. Germline V gives CDR1 PRHDT, CDR2 FYEKMQ (reference sequence). V shed 5 bases and J 5 bases; nucleotides not matched to a gene: 13. CDR3 in DNA: TGTGCCAGCAGCCTCAATCCAGGACTAGCGGGCTGGGAGACCCAGTACTTC. Its protein is CASSLNPGLAGWETQYF.